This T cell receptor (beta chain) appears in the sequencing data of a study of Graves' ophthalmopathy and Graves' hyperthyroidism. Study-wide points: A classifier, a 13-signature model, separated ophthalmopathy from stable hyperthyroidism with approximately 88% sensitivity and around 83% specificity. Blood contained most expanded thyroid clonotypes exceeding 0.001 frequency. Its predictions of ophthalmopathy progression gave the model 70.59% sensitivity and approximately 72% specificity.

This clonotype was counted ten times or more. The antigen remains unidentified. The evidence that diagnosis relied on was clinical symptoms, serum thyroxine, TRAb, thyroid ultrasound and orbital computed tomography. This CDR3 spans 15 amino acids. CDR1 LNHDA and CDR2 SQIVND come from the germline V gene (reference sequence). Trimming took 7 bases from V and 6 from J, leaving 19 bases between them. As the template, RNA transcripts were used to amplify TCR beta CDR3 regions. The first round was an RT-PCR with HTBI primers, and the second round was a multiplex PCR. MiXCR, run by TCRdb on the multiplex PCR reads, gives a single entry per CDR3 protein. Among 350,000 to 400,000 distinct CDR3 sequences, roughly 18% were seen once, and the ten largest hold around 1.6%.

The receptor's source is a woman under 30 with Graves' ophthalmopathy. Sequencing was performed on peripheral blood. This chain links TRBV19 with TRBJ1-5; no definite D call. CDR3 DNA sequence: TGTGCCAGTACCCCTGTTATATCCCATCCTCAGCCCCAGCATTTT. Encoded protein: CASTPVISHPQPQHF.